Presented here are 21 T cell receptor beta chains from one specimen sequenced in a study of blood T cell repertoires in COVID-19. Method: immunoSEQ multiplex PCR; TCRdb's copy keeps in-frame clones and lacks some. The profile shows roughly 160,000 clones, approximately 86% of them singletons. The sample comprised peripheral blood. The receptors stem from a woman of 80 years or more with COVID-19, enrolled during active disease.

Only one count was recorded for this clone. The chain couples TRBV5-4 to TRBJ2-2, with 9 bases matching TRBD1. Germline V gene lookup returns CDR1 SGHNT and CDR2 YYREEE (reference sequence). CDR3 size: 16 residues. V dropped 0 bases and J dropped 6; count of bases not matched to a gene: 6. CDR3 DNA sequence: TGTGCCAGCAGCTTGGCCAGGGGACAGGGCTCCGGGGAGCTGTTTTTT. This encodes CASSLARGQGSGELFF.

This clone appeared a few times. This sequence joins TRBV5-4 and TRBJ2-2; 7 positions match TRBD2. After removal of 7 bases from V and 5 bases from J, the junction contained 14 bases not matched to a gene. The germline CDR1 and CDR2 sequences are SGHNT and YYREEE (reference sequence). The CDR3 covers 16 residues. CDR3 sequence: CASAIGGGRATGELFF. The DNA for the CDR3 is TGTGCCAGCGCGATCGGTGGCGGGAGAGCTACCGGGGAGCTGTTTTTT.

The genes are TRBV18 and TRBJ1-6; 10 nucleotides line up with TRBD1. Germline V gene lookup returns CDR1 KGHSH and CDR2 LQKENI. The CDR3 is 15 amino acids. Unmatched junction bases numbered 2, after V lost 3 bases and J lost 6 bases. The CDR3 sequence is CASSPGQGSNSPLHF. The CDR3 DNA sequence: TGTGCCAGCTCACCGGGACAGGGGAGTAATTCACCCCTCCACTTT.

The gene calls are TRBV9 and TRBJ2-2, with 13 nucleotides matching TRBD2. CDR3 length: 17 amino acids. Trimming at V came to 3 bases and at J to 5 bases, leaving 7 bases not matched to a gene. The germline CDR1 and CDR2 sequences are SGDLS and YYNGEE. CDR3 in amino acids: CASSAGTSGTWTGELFF. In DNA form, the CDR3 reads TGTGCCAGCAGCGCAGGGACTAGCGGGACCTGGACCGGGGAGCTGTTTTTT.

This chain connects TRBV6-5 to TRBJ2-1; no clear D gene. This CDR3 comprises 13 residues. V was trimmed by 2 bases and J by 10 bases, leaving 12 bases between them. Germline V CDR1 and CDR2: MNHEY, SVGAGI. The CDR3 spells CASSYPEGREQFF. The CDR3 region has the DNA TGTGCCAGCAGTTACCCAGAAGGCAGGGAGCAGTTCTTC.

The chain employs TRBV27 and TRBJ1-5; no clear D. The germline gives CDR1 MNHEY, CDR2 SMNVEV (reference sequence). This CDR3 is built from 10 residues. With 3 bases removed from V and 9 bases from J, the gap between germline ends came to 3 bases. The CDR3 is CASSFRPQHF. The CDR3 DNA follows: TGTGCCAGCAGTTTTCGGCCCCAGCATTTT.

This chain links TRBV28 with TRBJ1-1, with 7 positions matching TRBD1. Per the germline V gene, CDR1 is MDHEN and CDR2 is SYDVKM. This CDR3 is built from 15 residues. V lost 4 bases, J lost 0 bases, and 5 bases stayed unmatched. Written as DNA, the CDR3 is TGTGCCAGCAGTTCCGAGGGGGCCCTGAACACTGAAGCTTTCTTT. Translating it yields CASSSEGALNTEAFF.

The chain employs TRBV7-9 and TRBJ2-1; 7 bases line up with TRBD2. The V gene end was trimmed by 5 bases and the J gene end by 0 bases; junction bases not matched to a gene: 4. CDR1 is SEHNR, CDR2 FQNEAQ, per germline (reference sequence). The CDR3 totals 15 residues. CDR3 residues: CASSLRDYSYNEQFF. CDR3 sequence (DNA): TGTGCCAGCAGCCTCCGGGACTACTCCTACAATGAGCAGTTCTTC.

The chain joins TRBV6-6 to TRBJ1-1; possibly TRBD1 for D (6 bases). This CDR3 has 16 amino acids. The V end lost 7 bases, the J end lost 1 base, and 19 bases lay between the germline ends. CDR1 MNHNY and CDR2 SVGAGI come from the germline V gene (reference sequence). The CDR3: CASTDWGGWANTEAFF. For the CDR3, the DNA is TGTGCCAGCACTGATTGGGGGGGCTGGGCGAACACTGAAGCTTTCTTT.

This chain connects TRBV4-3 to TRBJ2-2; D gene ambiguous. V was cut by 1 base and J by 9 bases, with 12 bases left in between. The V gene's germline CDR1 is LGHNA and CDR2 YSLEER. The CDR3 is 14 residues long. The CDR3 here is CASSQVPVYRELFF. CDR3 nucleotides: TGCGCCAGCAGCCAAGTCCCAGTTTACAGGGAGCTGTTTTTT.

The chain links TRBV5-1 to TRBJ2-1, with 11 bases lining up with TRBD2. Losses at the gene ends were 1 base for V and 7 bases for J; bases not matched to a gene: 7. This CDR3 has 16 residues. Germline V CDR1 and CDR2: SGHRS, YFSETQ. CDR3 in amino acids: CASSLTTSGGWNEQFF. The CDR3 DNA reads TGCGCCAGCAGCTTGACCACTAGCGGGGGTTGGAATGAGCAGTTCTTC.

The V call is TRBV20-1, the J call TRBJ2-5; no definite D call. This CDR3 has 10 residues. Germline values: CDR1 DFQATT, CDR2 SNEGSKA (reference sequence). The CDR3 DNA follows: TGCATGTCGACAATGGAGACCCAGTACTTC. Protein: CMSTMETQYF.

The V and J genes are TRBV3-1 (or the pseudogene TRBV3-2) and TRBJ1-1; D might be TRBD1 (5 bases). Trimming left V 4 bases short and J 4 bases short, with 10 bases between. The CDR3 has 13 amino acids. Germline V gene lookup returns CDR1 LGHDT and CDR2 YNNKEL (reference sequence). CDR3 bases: TGTGCCAGCAGCCGGGACGGGGGCACTGAAGCTTTCTTT. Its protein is CASSRDGGTEAFF.

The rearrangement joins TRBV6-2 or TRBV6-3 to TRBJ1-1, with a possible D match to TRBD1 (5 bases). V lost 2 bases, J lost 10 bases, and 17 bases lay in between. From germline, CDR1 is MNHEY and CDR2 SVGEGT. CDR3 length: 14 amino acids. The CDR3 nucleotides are TGTGCCAGCAGTTACCGTACACAGGTTCGAGGAGCTTTCTTT. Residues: CASSYRTQVRGAFF.

CDR3 sequence (DNA): TGCACCAGCAGCCACCCCCGCGGGGCGGGAAGCAATCAGCCCCAGCATTTT. Amino acid sequence: CTSSHPRGAGSNQPQHF. The gene calls are TRBV1 and TRBJ1-5. TRBV1 is classified as a pseudogene. The CDR3 spans 17 residues.

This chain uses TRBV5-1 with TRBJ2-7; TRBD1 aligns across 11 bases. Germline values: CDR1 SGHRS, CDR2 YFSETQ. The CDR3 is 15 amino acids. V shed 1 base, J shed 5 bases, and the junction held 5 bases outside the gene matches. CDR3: CASSLSRTGGDEQYF. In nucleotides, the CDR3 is TGCGCCAGCAGCTTGTCCCGGACAGGGGGCGACGAGCAGTACTTC.

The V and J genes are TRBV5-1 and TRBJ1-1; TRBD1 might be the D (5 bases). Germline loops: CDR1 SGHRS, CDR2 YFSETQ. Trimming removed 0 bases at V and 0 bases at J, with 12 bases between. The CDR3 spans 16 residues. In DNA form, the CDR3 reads TGCGCCAGCAGCTTGGCGTCGACAGCAATGAACACTGAAGCTTTCTTT. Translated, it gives CASSLASTAMNTEAFF.

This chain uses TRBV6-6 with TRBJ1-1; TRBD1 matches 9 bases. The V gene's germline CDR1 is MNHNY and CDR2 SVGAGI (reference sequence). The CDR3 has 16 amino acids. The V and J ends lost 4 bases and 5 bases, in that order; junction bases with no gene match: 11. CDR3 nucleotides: TGTGCCAGCAGTTCAACCGCCCCGGGACAGGGTACTGAAGCTTTCTTT. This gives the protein CASSSTAPGQGTEAFF.

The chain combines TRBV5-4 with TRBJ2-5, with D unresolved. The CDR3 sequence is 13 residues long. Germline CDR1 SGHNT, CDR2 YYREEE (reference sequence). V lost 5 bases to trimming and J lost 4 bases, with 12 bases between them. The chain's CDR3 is CASSLLAPETQYF. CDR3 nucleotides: TGTGCCAGCAGTCTGCTGGCACCAGAGACCCAGTACTTC.

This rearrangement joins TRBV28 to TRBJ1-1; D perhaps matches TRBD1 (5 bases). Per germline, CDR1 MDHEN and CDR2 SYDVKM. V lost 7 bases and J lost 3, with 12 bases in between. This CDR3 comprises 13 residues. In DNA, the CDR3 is TGTGCCAGCACCACGAGGGACTACACTGAAGCTTTCTTT. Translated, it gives CASTTRDYTEAFF.

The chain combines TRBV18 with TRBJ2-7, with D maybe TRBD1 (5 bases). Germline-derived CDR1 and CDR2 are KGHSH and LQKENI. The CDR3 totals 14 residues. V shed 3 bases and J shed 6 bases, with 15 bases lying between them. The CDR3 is CASSPDKDRSEQYF. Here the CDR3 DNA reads TGTGCCAGCTCACCGGACAAGGATCGGAGCGAGCAGTACTTC.